The T cell receptor beta chain described here comes from a study of cytomegalovirus exposure and HLA in healthy donors. The primer mix had 60 Vbeta and 13 Jbeta primers. Assay used: immunoSEQ multiplex PCR; TCRdb lists only in-frame clones, some missing. Here the sample spans over 150,000 clones, 68% being singletons. This CDR3 contains 14 residues. Germline V gives CDR1 LNHDA, CDR2 SQIVND (reference sequence). Trimming removed 10 bases from V and 2 bases from J, with 16 bases in between. The gene calls are TRBV19 and TRBJ2-3; D possibly corresponds to TRBD2 (5 bases). This TCR derives from a woman aged 18-29 years in good health and CMV-seropositive. Sequencing was done on a sample of PBMCs. The CDR3 coding sequence is TGTGCCACCCTAGCCAACCTGGACACAGATACGCAGTATTTT. It specifies CATLANLDTDTQYF.